The 16 T cell receptor beta chains given below trace back to one sample, sequenced in a study of T cells in Graves' hyperthyroidism and ophthalmopathy (dated by TCRdb to the late 2010s). The receptor library was made with multiplex PCR. For sequencing, an Illumina HiSeq 2000 was employed. Amplification of TCR beta CDR3 regions was carried out from RNA transcripts. The first round of RT-PCR for the TCR CDR3 was performed with the HTBI primer set and the Qiagen OneStep RT-PCR kit. Through fastp at Q25 and MiXCR, TCRdb rebuilt clones from the public reads, retaining in-frame beta chains. CDR3 protein sequences are deduplicated, and each keeps its most common genes and DNA. The sample contains 530,000 or so distinct CDR3 sequences, around 42% of them found a single time. About 8% of the sample comes from the top ten. Sequencing was performed on peripheral blood or thyroid tissue (not recorded which). Every receptor here comes from a young woman with Graves' hyperthyroidism.

This clonotype appeared a few times. The chain couples TRBV3-1 to TRBJ1-4, with D hard to call. There are 12 residues in the CDR3. Germline-derived CDR1 and CDR2 are LGHDT and YNNKEL (reference sequence). Trimming removed 3 bases at V and 4 bases at J, with 3 bases between. The CDR3 DNA is TGTGCCAGCAGCCATTTTAATGAAAAACTGTTTTTT. It codes for CASSHFNEKLFF.

This clonotype has a count of ten or more. This chain links TRBV12-5 with TRBJ1-2, with D possibly matching TRBD1 (6 bases). CDR3 length equals 13 residues. The V gene lost 5 bases and the J gene lost 8 bases, with 15 bases spanning the gap. Germline CDR1 is LGHNT and CDR2 is FRNRAP. CDR3 in DNA: TGTGCTAGTGGTATAGGACAGCTGGCGGGCTACACCTTC. Translated: CASGIGQLAGYTF.

This clonotype was seen ten or more times. The chain employs TRBV6-6 and TRBJ2-7; 8 bases match TRBD2. CDR1 is MNHNY, CDR2 SVGAGI, per germline (reference sequence). The V segment lost 6 bases and the J segment 5 bases; nucleotides outside the gene matches: 12. This CDR3 contains 15 residues. CDR3 nucleotides: TGTGCCAGCAGGGGGGGGACTAGTTTGTCCCACGAGCAGTACTTC. Translating gives CASRGGTSLSHEQYF.

Of note for this clonotype: This may be a read error: a much more frequent sequence differs by one nucleotide. The chain has TRBV12-3 or TRBV12-4 and TRBJ2-7; 10 bases map to TRBD1. The CDR3 covers 15 residues. With V trimmed by 6 bases and J by 6 bases, 11 bases remained unmatched. This chain's CDR3 is CASRRDRGEFCEQYF. The CDR3 DNA reads as TGTGCCAGCAGGAGGGACAGGGGAGAGTTCTGCGAGCAGTACTTC.

This rearrangement joins TRBV12-3 or TRBV12-4 to TRBJ1-5; D is possibly TRBD1 (6 bases). The CDR3 covers 13 residues. V lost 6 bases, J lost 11 bases, and 17 bases lay in between. This CDR3 reads CASRPTGQETQHF. CDR3 in DNA: TGTGCCAGCAGACCGACAGGACAAGAGACCCAGCATTTT.

The sample holds many counts of this clonotype. The chain combines TRBV19 with TRBJ1-1; tentative D call: TRBD1 (5 bases). From germline, CDR1 is LNHDA and CDR2 SQIVND (reference sequence). The V gene lost 3 bases and the J gene lost 5 bases, with 13 bases spanning the gap. The CDR3 is 14 amino acids. The CDR3 nucleotides read TGTGCCAGTAGTATGGGGACCAGAGAAACTGAAGCTTTCTTT. Its protein product is CASSMGTRETEAFF. The variable domain in full, with the rest retrieved from reference TRBV19 and TRBJ1-1, is DGGITQSPKYLFRKEGQNVTLSCEQNLNHDAMYWYRQDPGQGLRLIYYSQIVNDFQKGDIAEGYSVSREKKESFPLTVTSAQKNPTAFYLCASSMGTRETEAFFGQGTRLTVV.

This clonotype came up many times. V and J are TRBV7-8 and TRBJ2-7; 7 bases align to TRBD1. The CDR3 length is 15 residues. Per germline, CDR1 SGHVS and CDR2 FQNEAQ. Trimming removed 1 base from V and 2 bases from J; junction bases left unmatched: 5. The CDR3 DNA follows: TGTGCCAGCAGCTTAGGGACAGGCCCCACCTACGAGCAGTACTTC. It encodes CASSLGTGPTYEQYF.

The chain links TRBV24-1 to TRBJ2-3; 8 nucleotides agree with TRBD2. V gave up 8 bases and J gave up 3 bases; unmatched junction bases: 9. The CDR3 loop spans 15 amino acids. Germline values: CDR1 KGHDR, CDR2 SFDVKD. The CDR3: CATMTMAGGTDTQYF. The CDR3 bases are TGTGCCACCATGACAATGGCGGGAGGAACAGATACGCAGTATTTT.

Concerning this clonotype: An end of the junction differs from the germline gene, which may be a read error. The chain joins TRBV9 to TRBJ1-1; D is unclear. This CDR3 contains 13 residues. The germline CDR1 and CDR2 sequences are SGDLS and YYNGEE. CDR3 DNA sequence: TGTACCAGCAGCCCCCCCGGTAACACTGAAGCTTTCTTT. Residues: CTSSPPGNTEAFF.

This clonotype was observed many times. The V gene is TRBV24-1, the J gene TRBJ1-3; D remains unclear. Trimming removed 5 bases at V and 0 bases at J, with 4 bases between. This CDR3 contains 13 residues. Germline V lookup: CDR1 KGHDR, CDR2 SFDVKD. CDR3 in DNA: TGTGCCACCAGTGCCAACTCTGGAAACACCATATATTTT. Its protein product is CATSANSGNTIYF.

Of note for this clonotype: One end of the junction is discordant with germline, which a read error may explain. The V and J genes are TRBV12-3 or TRBV12-4 and TRBJ1-6, with no clear D. The CDR3 is made up of 12 amino acids. CDR3 nucleotide sequence: TGTACCAGCGGGCAACTGGGTTCACCCCTCCACTTT. It codes for CTSGQLGSPLHF.

This clonotype has just one count. The chain combines TRBV29-1 with TRBJ2-5, with D unresolved. V dropped 8 bases and J dropped 1 base, with 11 bases sitting between them. In germline, CDR1 is SQVTM, CDR2 ANQGSEA. The CDR3 sequence is 12 residues long. The CDR3 reads CSSPASQETQYF. The CDR3 DNA reads TGCAGCTCACCTGCCTCCCAAGAGACCCAGTACTTC.

Comment on this clonotype: This may be a read error, as it is one base from a much larger clone. This chain joins TRBV20-1 and TRBJ2-7; D unresolved. This CDR3 contains 14 residues. Germline lookup yields CDR1 DFQATT and CDR2 SNEGSKA (reference sequence). The CDR3 is CSAVNRPFHYGQYF. DNA of the CDR3: TGCAGTGCCGTTAACCGACCATTTCACTACGGGCAGTACTTC.

The sample holds many counts of this clonotype. The CDR3 DNA reads as TGTGCCATCAGTGAGTCGATGGGGAATAGATTCGAGCAGTACTTC. Translating it yields CAISESMGNRFEQYF. This chain uses TRBV10-3 with TRBJ2-7; D not resolved. CDR3 size: 15 residues. With 0 bases removed from V and 6 bases from J, the gap between germline ends came to 15 bases. Germline-derived CDR1 and CDR2 are ENHRY and SYGVKD.

The gene calls are TRBV20-1 and TRBJ2-1; 8 bases are shared with TRBD2. The CDR3 totals 15 residues. The germline V gene encodes CDR1 DFQATT and CDR2 SNEGSKA (reference sequence). After removal of 6 bases from V and 0 bases from J, the junction contained 7 bases not matched to a gene. The CDR3 DNA sequence: TGCAGTGCCTCTGAGCGGGGGAGCTCCTACAATGAGCAGTTCTTC. Translated: CSASERGSSYNEQFF.

The chain carries TRBV20-1 and TRBJ1-2, with D unclear. In germline, CDR1 is DFQATT, CDR2 SNEGSKA (reference sequence). V was pared by 3 bases and J by 10 bases, with 12 bases between. This CDR3 comprises 11 residues. This CDR3 reads CSASVGLDYTF. CDR3 in DNA: TGCAGTGCTAGCGTCGGACTGGACTACACCTTC.